A single sample gave rise to the 18 T cell receptor beta chains below, sequenced in a study of PD-1 blockade in mismatch repair-deficient tumors. Method: immunoSEQ multiplex PCR; TCRdb's copy keeps in-frame clones and lacks some. The sample comprises some 50,000 clones, around three quarters of which are singletons, and 3% to 4% rests with the top ten. The sequencing used PBMCs, collected before pembrolizumab treatment. These receptors originate from an adult with mismatch repair-deficient cancer.

The chain combines TRBV7-9 with TRBJ2-1; D perhaps matches TRBD2 (5 bases). This CDR3 has 12 amino acids. Germline V gives CDR1 SEHNR, CDR2 FQNEAQ (reference sequence). Trimming removed 5 bases from V and 12 bases from J, with 14 bases in between. CDR3: CASSLSGGGQFF. CDR3 DNA: TGTGCCAGCAGCCTATCCGGAGGTGGGCAGTTCTTC. The full variable domain, its missing parts supplied by reference TRBV7-9 and TRBJ2-1, is DTGVSQNPRHKITKRGQNVTFRCDPISEHNRLYWYRQTLGQGPEFLTYFQNEAQLEKSRLLSDRFSAERPKGSFSTLEIQRTEQGDSAMYLCASSLSGGGQFFGPGTRLTVL.

The chain employs TRBV30 and TRBJ1-2; no reliable D call. In germline, CDR1 is GTSNPN, CDR2 SVGIG (reference sequence). The CDR3 is 12 residues long. V lost 5 bases to trimming and J lost 4 bases, with 11 bases between them. The CDR3 here is CAWYKSGYGYTF. The CDR3 DNA follows: TGTGCCTGGTATAAAAGTGGCTATGGCTACACCTTC. Combining the CDR3 with reference TRBV30 and TRBJ1-2 gives the whole variable domain SQTIHQWPATLVQPVGSPLSLECTVEGTSNPNLYWYRQAAGRGLQLLFYSVGIGQISSEVPQNLSASRPQDRQFILSSKKLLLSDSGFYLCAWYKSGYGYTFGSGTRLTVV.

The rearrangement links TRBV30 to TRBJ1-4, with 8 bases matching TRBD1. The J segment lost 6 bases and the V segment lost 0 bases, leaving 6 bases of the junction unmatched. Germline V gives CDR1 GTSNPN, CDR2 SVGIG (reference sequence). The CDR3 consists of 15 residues. CDR3 DNA sequence: TGTGCCTGGAGTGTAGAACAGGGGGGATATGAAAAACTGTTTTTT. Its protein product is CAWSVEQGGYEKLFF.

This chain links TRBV18 with TRBJ1-1; D gene unclear. CDR1 and CDR2 from the germline V gene are KGHSH and LQKENI. The CDR3 sequence is 17 residues long. Trimming cost V 2 bases and J 3 bases, with 19 bases left between them. CDR3 amino acids: CASSPSVASVRDTEAFF. The CDR3 DNA follows: TGTGCCAGCTCACCATCAGTGGCGTCGGTGCGGGACACTGAAGCTTTCTTT.

The rearrangement links TRBV19 to TRBJ2-5; maybe TRBD2 (6 bases). This CDR3 has 14 amino acids. Trimming removed 3 bases from V and 2 bases from J, with 10 bases in between. Germline CDR1 is LNHDA and CDR2 is SQIVND (reference sequence). CDR3 nucleotide sequence: TGTGCCAGTAGTATTGGAGGGTCACAAGAGACCCAGTACTTC. As protein: CASSIGGSQETQYF.

The V call is TRBV2, the J call TRBJ2-3; the D call may be TRBD1 or TRBD2 (6 bases each). V dropped 2 bases and J dropped 2 bases, with 14 bases sitting between them. Germline V gives CDR1 SNHLY, CDR2 FYNNEI. The CDR3 runs to 16 residues. The CDR3 DNA reads as TGTGCCAGCAGTGAAAAGGGGGGACCCTACACAGATACGCAGTATTTT. Encoded protein: CASSEKGGPYTDTQYF.

There are a few counts of this clone. The chain employs TRBV7-8 and TRBJ2-7; tentatively, D is TRBD2 (6 bases). Looked up from germline, CDR1 is SGHVS and CDR2 is FQNEAQ. V was shortened by 1 base and J by 6 bases, with 10 bases between the two germline ends. This CDR3 spans 13 amino acids. The CDR3 sequence: CASSLGRDLEQYF. CDR3 nucleotides: TGTGCCAGCAGCTTAGGGCGGGATCTCGAGCAGTACTTC.

The chain recombines TRBV14 with TRBJ2-1, with 7 nucleotides matching TRBD2. The CDR3 runs 12 residues. From germline, CDR1 is SGHDN and CDR2 FVKESK. V dropped 4 bases and J dropped 8; count of bases not matched to a gene: 2. CDR3 bases: TGTGCCAGCAGCCCTGCGGGGGATGAGCAGTTCTTC. Its translation is CASSPAGDEQFF.

V and J are TRBV18 and TRBJ2-1; a possible D gene is TRBD1 (5 bases). CDR3 length equals 14 residues. V was cut by 3 bases and J by 6 bases, with 12 bases left in between. Germline lookup yields CDR1 KGHSH and CDR2 LQKENI. The CDR3 reads CASSPGAQGNEQFF. For the CDR3, the DNA is TGTGCCAGCTCACCGGGCGCCCAGGGCAATGAGCAGTTCTTC. Full variable domain (missing parts from reference TRBV18 and TRBJ2-1): NAGVMQNPRHLVRRRGQEARLRCSPMKGHSHVYWYRQLPEEGLKFMVYLQKENIIDESGMPKERFSAEFPKEGPSILRIQQVVRGDSAAYFCASSPGAQGNEQFFGPGTRLTVL.

The chain uses TRBV7-9 and TRBJ1-1, with no clear D. This CDR3 region has 15 residues. Trimming left V 4 bases short and J 0 bases short, with 12 bases between. Germline V CDR1 and CDR2: SEHNR, FQNEAQ (reference sequence). CDR3 loop: CASSSRWGVNTEAFF. CDR3 nucleotides: TGTGCCAGCAGCTCTAGGTGGGGAGTGAACACTGAAGCTTTCTTT.

The CDR3, as DNA: TGTGCCACCAGCATGGGGAAGGGTGGGGGGAATGAAAAACTGTTTTTT. It yields the protein CATSMGKGGGNEKLFF. V usage is TRBV15 and J usage is TRBJ1-4; D is perhaps TRBD1 (5 bases). The CDR3 extends over 16 amino acids. V dropped 4 bases and J dropped 5 bases, with 17 bases sitting between them. Germline V gives CDR1 LNHNV, CDR2 YYDKDF (reference sequence).

The V gene is TRBV27, the J gene TRBJ1-4; D gene uncertain. There are 14 residues in the CDR3. Trimming removed 6 bases at V and 7 bases at J, with 15 bases between. Germline V gene sequence: CDR1 MNHEY, CDR2 SMNVEV (reference sequence). This CDR3 reads CASSASRQTEKLFF. CDR3 in DNA: TGTGCCAGCAGCGCTTCCAGGCAGACTGAAAAACTGTTTTTT.

This clone was seen once. V is TRBV5-1 and J is TRBJ2-7, with 8 nucleotides matching TRBD2. The CDR3 runs to 17 residues. Trimming at V came to 0 bases and at J to 4 bases, leaving 12 bases not matched to a gene. Germline V gene lookup returns CDR1 SGHRS and CDR2 YFSETQ. The CDR3 protein is CASSLAPGSGRGYEQYF. The DNA of the CDR3 is TGCGCCAGCAGCTTGGCCCCCGGAAGCGGGAGAGGATACGAGCAGTACTTC. Full variable domain (rest looked up from reference TRBV5-1 and TRBJ2-7): KAGVTQTPRYLIKTRGQQVTLSCSPISGHRSVSWYQQTPGQGLQFLFEYFSETQRNKGNFPGRFSGRQFSNSRSEMNVSTLELGDSALYLCASSLAPGSGRGYEQYFGPGTRLTVT.

The V and J genes are TRBV15 and TRBJ2-3, with 7 bases matching TRBD1. Germline assignment: CDR1 LNHNV and CDR2 YYDKDF (reference sequence). The CDR3 is 17 amino acids. V was pared by 2 bases and J by 1 base, with 9 bases of the junction left unmatched. Written as DNA, the CDR3 is TGTGCCACCAGCAGATCTGAGACAGGGTACGGCACAGATACGCAGTATTTT. Amino acid sequence: CATSRSETGYGTDTQYF.

This sequence joins TRBV25-1 and TRBJ2-7; D gene uncertain. The CDR3 extends over 14 amino acids. Deletions cut 0 bases from V and 1 base from J, with 7 bases between. The germline V gene has CDR1 MGHDK and CDR2 SYGVNS. The CDR3 is CASSEYSLSYEQYF. CDR3 bases: TGTGCCAGCAGTGAATACTCCCTTTCCTACGAGCAGTACTTC.

This clone was detected only a few times. V and J are TRBV7-9 and TRBJ1-2, with D hard to call. Germline V gene sequence: CDR1 SEHNR, CDR2 FQNEAQ (reference sequence). The CDR3 extends over 15 amino acids. Deletions cut 1 base from V and 0 bases from J, with 9 bases between. CDR3 in amino acids: CASSLGLGANYGYTF. DNA for the CDR3: TGTGCCAGCAGCTTAGGATTGGGAGCTAACTATGGCTACACCTTC. The full variable domain, its missing parts supplied by reference TRBV7-9 and TRBJ1-2, is DTGVSQNPRHKITKRGQNVTFRCDPISEHNRLYWYRQTLGQGPEFLTYFQNEAQLEKSRLLSDRFSAERPKGSFSTLEIQRTEQGDSAMYLCASSLGLGANYGYTFGSGTRLTVV.

This rearrangement joins TRBV4-2 to TRBJ1-4; a possible D gene is TRBD1 (6 bases). This CDR3 is 15 amino acids long. Germline V gene lookup returns CDR1 LGHNA and CDR2 YNFKEQ. V lost 3 bases, J lost 2 bases, and 10 bases lay in between. The CDR3 region has the DNA TGTGCCAGCAGCCAGGACAGTCCGACTAATGAAAAACTGTTTTTT. Protein: CASSQDSPTNEKLFF.

V gene TRBV28 combines with J gene TRBJ2-7; TRBD2 agrees at 13 bases. Germline V gene lookup returns CDR1 MDHEN and CDR2 SYDVKM. Trimming cost V 5 bases and J 6 bases; bases outside gene matches: 10. This CDR3 is 16 amino acids long. Written as DNA, the CDR3 is TGTGCCAGCAGTCTCCAACTAGCGGGAGGGCCGGGCGAGCAGTACTTC. This gives the protein CASSLQLAGGPGEQYF.